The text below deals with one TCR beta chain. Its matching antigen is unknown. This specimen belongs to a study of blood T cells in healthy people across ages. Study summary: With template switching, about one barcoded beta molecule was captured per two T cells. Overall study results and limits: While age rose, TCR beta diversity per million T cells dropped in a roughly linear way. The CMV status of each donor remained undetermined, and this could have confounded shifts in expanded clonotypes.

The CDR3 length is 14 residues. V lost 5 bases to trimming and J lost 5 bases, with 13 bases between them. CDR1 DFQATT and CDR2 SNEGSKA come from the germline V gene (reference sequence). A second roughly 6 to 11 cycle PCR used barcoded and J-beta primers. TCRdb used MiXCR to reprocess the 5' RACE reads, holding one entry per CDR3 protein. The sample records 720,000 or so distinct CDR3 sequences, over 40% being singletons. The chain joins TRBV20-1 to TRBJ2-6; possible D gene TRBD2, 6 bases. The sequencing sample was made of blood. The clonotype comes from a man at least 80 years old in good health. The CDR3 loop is CSAVGEARANVLTF. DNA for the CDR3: TGCAGTGCTGTTGGGGAGGCGAGGGCCAACGTCCTGACTTTC.